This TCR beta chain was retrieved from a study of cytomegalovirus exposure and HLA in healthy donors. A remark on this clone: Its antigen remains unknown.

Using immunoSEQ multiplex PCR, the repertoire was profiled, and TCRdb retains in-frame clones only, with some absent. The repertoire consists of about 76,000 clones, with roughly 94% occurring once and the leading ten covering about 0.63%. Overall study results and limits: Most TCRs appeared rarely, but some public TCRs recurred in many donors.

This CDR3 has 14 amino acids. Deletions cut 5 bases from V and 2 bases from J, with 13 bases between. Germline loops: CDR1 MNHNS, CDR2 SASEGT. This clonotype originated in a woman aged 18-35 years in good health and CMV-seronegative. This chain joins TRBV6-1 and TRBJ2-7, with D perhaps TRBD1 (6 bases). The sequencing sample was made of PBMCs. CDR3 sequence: CASSQQTGPYEQYF. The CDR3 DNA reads TGTGCCAGCAGTCAACAGACAGGCCCCTACGAGCAGTACTTC.